A selection of T cell receptor beta chains follows, all from one sample in a study of a mutant IDH1 vaccine in newly diagnosed glioma. The antigens for these receptors are not known. Data came from immunoSEQ multiplex PCR; TCRdb stores just in-frame clones and leaves some out. This table holds approximately 66,000 clones, less than 90% found once. Source: PBMCs, taken from a glioma patient whose treatment included an IDH1 peptide vaccine. The receptor source for this set is a young man with glioma. The conserved cysteine and the conserved F or W are not part of the CDR3 here. Each record gives: J gene, V gene, CDR3 protein.

>TRBJ2-1|TRBV28
ASIKDGLRNEQF
>TRBJ2-2|TRBV5-5
ASARQANTGELF
>TRBJ1-2|TRBV2
ASTVLQGLYGYT
>TRBJ1-1|TRBV6-1
ASSEAWMNTEAF
>TRBJ1-4|TRBV4-1
ASSGGQGDLQANEKLF
>TRBJ2-3|TRBV7-9
ASSLVASRDTQY
>TRBJ2-7|TRBV7-8
ASSLQYEQY
>TRBJ1-6|TRBV19
ASSILGGSSPLH
>TRBJ1-5|TRBV2
ASMTTGGINQPQH
>TRBJ2-3|TRBV19
ASSSAGLRTDTQY
>TRBJ2-1|TRBV27
ASVTQSEQF
>TRBJ1-3|TRBV25-1
ASRGQGAGNTIY
>TRBJ2-3|TRBV5-6
ASSLVKGRTGPSTDTQY
>TRBJ2-5|TRBV5-1
ASSFSGTGGETQY
>NA|TRBV5-1
ASSLEKGTATYEQY
>TRBJ1-6|TRBV9
ASSVLAEYNSPLH
>TRBJ2-5|TRBV14
ASSQGQGGQETQY
>TRBJ1-6|TRBV13
ASSYRTSYNSPLH
>TRBJ2-3|TRBV10-1
ASSEGRAAGLDTQY
>TRBJ2-5|TRBV10-3
ATLAGVGETQY
>TRBJ1-1|TRBV19
ASSKARAGALGNTEAF
>TRBJ2-3|TRBV5-4
ASSWLYGQGAKDTQY
>TRBJ1-1|TRBV10-2
ASRLEYGATSEAF
>TRBJ1-6|TRBV5-1
ASSVGVPPLH
>TRBJ1-6|TRBV7-8
ASSDRGRISPLH
>TRBJ2-3|TRBV6-1
ASSVLGGRTDTQY
>TRBJ1-3|TRBV7-9
ASSPDRVGNTIY
>TRBJ2-2|TRBV5-6
ASSLPWGELF
>TRBJ2-5|TRBV2
ASSVMRAIRGNPWYQETQY
>TRBJ1-6|TRBV19
ASKLGPGSPLH
>TRBJ2-1|TRBV18
ASSPSPGHNEQF
>TRBJ1-4|TRBV7-8
ASSLLGYGPGNEKLF
>TRBJ1-5|TRBV30
AWSSQSNQPQH
>TRBJ2-3|TRBV29-1
SVERGDGTDTQY
>TRBJ1-3|TRBV10-1
ASSETAGAGNTIY
>TRBJ2-3|TRBV28
ATISGETSTDTQY
>TRBJ1-5|TRBV7-9
ASSLESGPQPQH
>TRBJ2-2|TRBV2
ASRTARASRRAGELF
>TRBJ1-6|TRBV4-1
ASSQGIGEASPLH
>TRBJ2-7|TRBV28
ASSFSPGLGDLTYEQY
>TRBJ2-3|TRBV6-6
ASSYSLRGSTDTQY
>TRBJ1-2|TRBV11-2
ASSDPGTGAIYGYT
>TRBJ2-1|TRBV9
ASSVEPGSSYNEQF
>TRBJ1-2|TRBV30
AWEDRGNYGYT
>TRBJ1-5|TRBV19
ASSISSNQPQH